This TCR beta chain was recovered during a study of blood T cell repertoires in COVID-19. Turning to the study itself: Spain, Italy and the United States supplied samples that represented acute and convalescent COVID-19. Sample material is recorded as cDNA or gDNA derived from T cells, B-cell-depleted T cells, or PBMCs.

CDR1 is SGHRS, CDR2 YFSETQ, per germline. The CDR3 has 16 amino acids. V lost 3 bases to trimming and J lost 4 bases, with 14 bases between them. Per the authors' pipeline: The assay estimated nucleated cells by amplifying reference gene primers. Libraries were prepared by immunoSEQ multiplex PCR; TCRdb keeps only in-frame clonotypes and omits some of them. Clonal size and the V and J genes are those of that table, whereas D and trimming came from the DNA. The table has under 95,000 clones, roughly 80% seen once. Material for sequencing was peripheral blood. This sequence joins TRBV5-1 and TRBJ1-6, with D maybe TRBD1 (6 bases). The receptor comes from a man between 65 and 85 years old with acute or convalescent COVID-19. The CDR3 DNA is TGCGCCAGCAGCTACGCCGGGACAAATTATAATTCACCCCTCCACTTT. Translated: CASSYAGTNYNSPLHF.